This entry concerns a single T cell receptor beta chain. The entry originates in a study of blood T cell repertoires in COVID-19. The CDR3 contains 14 residues. After removal of 5 bases from V and 5 bases from J, the junction contained 8 bases not matched to a gene. Germline assignment: CDR1 LGHDT and CDR2 YNNKEL (reference sequence). This table comes from immunoSEQ multiplex PCR, and its TCRdb copy is limited to in-frame clones, with some not included. The sample holds about 130,000 clones, around 74% seen once. The TCR was taken from a man aged 60 to 69 with acute or convalescent COVID-19. Specimen: peripheral blood. The genes are TRBV3-1 (or the pseudogene TRBV3-2) and TRBJ2-7; TRBD1 aligns across 8 bases. The CDR3 reads CASSYTGGGDEQYF. The CDR3 DNA reads as TGTGCCAGCAGCTATACAGGGGGAGGAGACGAGCAGTACTTC.